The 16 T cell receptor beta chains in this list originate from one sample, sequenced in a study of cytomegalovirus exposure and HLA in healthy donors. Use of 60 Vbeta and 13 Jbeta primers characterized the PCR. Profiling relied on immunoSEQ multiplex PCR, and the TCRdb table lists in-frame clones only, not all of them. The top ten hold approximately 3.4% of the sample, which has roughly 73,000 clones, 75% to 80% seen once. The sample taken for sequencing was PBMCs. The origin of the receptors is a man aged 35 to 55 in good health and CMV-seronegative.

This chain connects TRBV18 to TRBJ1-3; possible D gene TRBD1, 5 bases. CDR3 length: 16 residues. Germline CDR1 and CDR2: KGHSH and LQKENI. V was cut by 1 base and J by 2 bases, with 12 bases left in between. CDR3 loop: CASSPLVAGAGNTIYF. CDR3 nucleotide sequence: TGTGCCAGCTCACCACTTGTAGCGGGGGCTGGAAACACCATATATTTT.

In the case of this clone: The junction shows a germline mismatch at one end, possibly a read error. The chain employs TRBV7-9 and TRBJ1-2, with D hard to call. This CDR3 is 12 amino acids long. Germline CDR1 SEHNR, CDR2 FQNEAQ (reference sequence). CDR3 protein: CSSNTQNYGYTF. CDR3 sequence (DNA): TGTTCCAGCAACACACAAAACTATGGCTACACCTTC.

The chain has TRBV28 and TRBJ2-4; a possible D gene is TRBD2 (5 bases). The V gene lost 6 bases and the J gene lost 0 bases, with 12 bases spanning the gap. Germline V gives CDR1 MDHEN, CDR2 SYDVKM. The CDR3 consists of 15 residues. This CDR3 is CASRPTGLAKNIQYF. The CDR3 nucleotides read TGTGCCAGCAGGCCTACGGGGTTAGCCAAAAACATTCAGTACTTC. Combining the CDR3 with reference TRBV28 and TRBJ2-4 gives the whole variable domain DVKVTQSSRYLVKRTGEKVFLECVQDMDHENMFWYRQDPGLGLRLIYFSYDVKMKEKGDIPEGYSVSREKKERFSLILESASTNQTSMYLCASRPTGLAKNIQYFGAGTRLSVL.

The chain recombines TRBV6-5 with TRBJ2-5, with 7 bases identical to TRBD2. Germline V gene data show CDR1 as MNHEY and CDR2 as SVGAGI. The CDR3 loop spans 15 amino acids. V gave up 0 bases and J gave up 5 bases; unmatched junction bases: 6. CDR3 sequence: CASSYSIGRGETQYF. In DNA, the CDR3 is TGTGCCAGCAGTTACTCGATAGGGCGGGGGGAGACCCAGTACTTC.

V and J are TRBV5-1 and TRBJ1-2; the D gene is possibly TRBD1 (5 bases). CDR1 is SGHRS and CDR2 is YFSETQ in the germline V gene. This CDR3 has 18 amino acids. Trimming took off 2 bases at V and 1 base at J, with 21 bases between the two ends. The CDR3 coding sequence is TGCGCCAGCAGCTTTGGGGCCGTAAACAGACTTATTAACTATGGCTACACCTTC. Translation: CASSFGAVNRLINYGYTF.

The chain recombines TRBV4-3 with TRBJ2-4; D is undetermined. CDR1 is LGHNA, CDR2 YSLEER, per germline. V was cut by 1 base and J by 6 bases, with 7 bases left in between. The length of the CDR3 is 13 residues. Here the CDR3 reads CASSQVRGNIQYF. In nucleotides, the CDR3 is TGCGCCAGCAGCCAAGTAAGAGGAAACATTCAGTACTTC.

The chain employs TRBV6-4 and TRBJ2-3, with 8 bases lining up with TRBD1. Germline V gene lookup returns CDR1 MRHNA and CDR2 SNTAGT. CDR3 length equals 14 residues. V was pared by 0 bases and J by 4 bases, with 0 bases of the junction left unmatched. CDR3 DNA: TGTGCCAGCAGTGACTCACAGGGGGCAGATACGCAGTATTTT. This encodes CASSDSQGADTQYF.

The DNA for the CDR3 is TGTGCCAGCAGCACCCGACAGGGCTACGAGCAGTACTTC. Amino acids: CASSTRQGYEQYF. The chain uses TRBV11-3 and TRBJ2-7; 7 nucleotides match TRBD1. Germline trimming cut 5 bases from V and 3 bases from J; bases unmatched to any gene: 4. Germline V lookup: CDR1 SGHNT, CDR2 YENEEA. The CDR3 totals 13 residues.

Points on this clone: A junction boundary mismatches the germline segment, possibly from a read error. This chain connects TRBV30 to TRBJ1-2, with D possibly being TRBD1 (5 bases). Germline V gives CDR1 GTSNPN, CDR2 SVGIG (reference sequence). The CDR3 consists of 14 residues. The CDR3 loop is CAWSGRGEERAGNF. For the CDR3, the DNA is TGTGCCTGGAGCGGCCGGGGGGAAGAAAGAGCAGGTAACTTC.

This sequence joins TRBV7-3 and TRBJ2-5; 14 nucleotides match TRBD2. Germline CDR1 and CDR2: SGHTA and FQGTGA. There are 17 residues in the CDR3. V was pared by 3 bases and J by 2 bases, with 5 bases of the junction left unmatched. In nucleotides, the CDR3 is TGTGCCAGCAGCTTGGGAAGACTAGCGGGGGGGCAAGAGACCCAGTACTTC. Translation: CASSLGRLAGGQETQYF.

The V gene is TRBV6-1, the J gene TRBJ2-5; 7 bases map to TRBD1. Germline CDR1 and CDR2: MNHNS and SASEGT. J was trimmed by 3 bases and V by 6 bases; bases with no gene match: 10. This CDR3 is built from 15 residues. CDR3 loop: CASSSTFDREETQYF. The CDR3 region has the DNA TGTGCCAGCAGCTCAACCTTCGACAGGGAAGAGACCCAGTACTTC.

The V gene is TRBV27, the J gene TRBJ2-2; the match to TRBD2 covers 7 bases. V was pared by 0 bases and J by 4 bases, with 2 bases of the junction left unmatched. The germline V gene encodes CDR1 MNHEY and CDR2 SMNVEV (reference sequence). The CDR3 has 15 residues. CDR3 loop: CASSLSGGFTGELFF. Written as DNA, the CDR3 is TGTGCCAGCAGTTTATCGGGAGGGTTCACCGGGGAGCTGTTTTTT.

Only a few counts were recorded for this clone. This CDR3 reads CASSRGGGGGADTQYF. The DNA of the CDR3 is TGCGCCAGCAGCCGGGGCGGGGGGGGCGGGGCAGATACGCAGTATTTT. The chain carries TRBV4-3 and TRBJ2-3, with 9 positions matching TRBD2. Germline CDR1 and CDR2: LGHNA and YSLEER. V dropped 4 bases and J dropped 4; count of bases not matched to a gene: 9. The CDR3 extends over 16 amino acids.

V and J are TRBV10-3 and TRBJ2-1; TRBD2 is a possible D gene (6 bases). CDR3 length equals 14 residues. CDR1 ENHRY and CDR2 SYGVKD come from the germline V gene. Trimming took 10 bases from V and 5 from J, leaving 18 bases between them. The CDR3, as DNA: TGTGCCACTCGGGCTGAATGGGGGGACAATGAGCAGTTCTTC. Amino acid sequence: CATRAEWGDNEQFF.

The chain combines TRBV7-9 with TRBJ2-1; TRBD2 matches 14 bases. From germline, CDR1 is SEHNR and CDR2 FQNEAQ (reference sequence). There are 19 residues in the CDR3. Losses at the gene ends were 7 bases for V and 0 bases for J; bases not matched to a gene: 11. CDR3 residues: CASTASGLAGASSYNEQFF. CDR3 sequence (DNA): TGTGCCAGCACAGCATCGGGACTAGCGGGGGCCAGCTCCTACAATGAGCAGTTCTTC.

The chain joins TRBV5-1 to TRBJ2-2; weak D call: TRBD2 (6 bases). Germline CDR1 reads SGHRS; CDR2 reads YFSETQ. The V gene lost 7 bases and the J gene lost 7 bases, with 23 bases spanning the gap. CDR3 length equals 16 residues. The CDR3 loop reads CASSENRGIGNGELFF. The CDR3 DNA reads TGCGCCAGCTCCGAGAACCGGGGGATAGGAAACGGGGAGCTGTTTTTT.